This record covers a single T cell receptor beta chain. Its antigen remains undetermined. The input lacks base qualities; no much larger clone sits a single base away. The CDR3 regions of human TCRbeta chains were analyzed by immunosequencing. Regarding the original processing steps: TCRs in the repertoires were compared against a reference library of SARS-CoV-2-specific TCRs that had been generated with the MIRA antigen-specificity platform. Breadth was defined as the fraction of unique TCRs that were SARS-CoV-2-associated, and depth was defined as the fraction of total T cells that were SARS-CoV-2-associated. Using the MIRA data, each spike-specific TCR was assigned both to the spike region to which the TCR was reactive and to a CD4 or CD8 class. Log10-transformed breadth and depth values were compared by one-way ANOVA with Sidak's multiple comparisons tests. The clones in this table, taken by TCRdb from immuneACCESS, are in-frame only. Not every clone is retained; where verified, under half of the shortfall comes from an unresolved V gene, and the cause of the rest is unknown. From that table come the V and J calls and clone size; the DNA was used to work out D and trimming. Across this sample there are about 110,000 clones, with 81% seen only once. Clones ranked in the top ten supply roughly 4.5% of the sample.

This entry belongs to a study of T cell responses to AZD1222 COVID-19 vaccine (dated by TCRdb to the early 2020s). Background for the entire study: AZD1222 recipients whose second dose came at about 4 weeks and those whose second dose came at about 12 weeks were combined into one group, since spike-specific TCR depth and breadth did not differ between the two schedules. Trial participants were enrolled by age into subgroups of 18-55, 56-69 and 70-plus years, and about 150, 27 and 61 TCR-sequenced participants, respectively, were included in these subgroups. A total of 230 to 250 trial participants underwent TCR sequencing, of whom 207 received two doses of AZD1222 and some 26 received two doses of the MenACWY control vaccine.

The CDR1 and CDR2 encoded by the germline V gene are KGHSH and LQKENI. Its CDR3 holds 15 amino acids, cysteine through phenylalanine. Only the CDR3 portion is preserved as DNA: 45 bases, with reading frame beginning at the first base. V has 4 bases trimmed and J has 3 bases trimmed; junction bases matching no gene number 3. Overall study results and their limits: Vaccine-associated CD4 TCRs spanned the whole spike protein, with dominant responses in regions 160-218 and 743-854. No day 14 peak-response samples were available, so repertoires were characterized only after the peak T cell response. The 56-69-year group was small, and its depth increase did not reach significance, likely because of low power. Nearly half of unique spike-specific TCRs reportedly recognized epitopes outside regions mutated in the B.1.351 and B.1.1.7 variants. Conclusions about previously exposed vaccinees are limited, since just six AZD1222 recipients were seropositive for SARS-CoV-2 at baseline. Most participants were white British and females outnumbered males, and the authors suggested that clonal diversity may have been underestimated. After two AZD1222 doses, spike-specific TCR breadth and depth were significantly higher than at day 0 and than in MenACWY recipients.

According to the study, the label for this sample's time point signals: baseline before first vaccination. The vaccinee samples were drawn from two UK trials, COV001 and COV002, one of which was a single-blind randomized controlled phase 2/3 trial testing AZD1222 (ChAdOx1 nCoV-19) in healthy adults. For TCRbeta chain sequencing, PBMC samples from trial participants were taken at day 0 and at day 28 after the second dose. The input for sequencing was peripheral blood, taken on day 0 of AZD1222 vaccination. The chain joins TRBV18 to TRBJ2-1, with 10 junctional bases fitting TRBD2. The receptor was derived from an adult in good health. The CDR3 loop reads CASSRGTSDYNEQFF. The DNA sequence reads TGTGCCAGCTCACGGGGGACTAGCGACTACAATGAGCAGTTCTTC.